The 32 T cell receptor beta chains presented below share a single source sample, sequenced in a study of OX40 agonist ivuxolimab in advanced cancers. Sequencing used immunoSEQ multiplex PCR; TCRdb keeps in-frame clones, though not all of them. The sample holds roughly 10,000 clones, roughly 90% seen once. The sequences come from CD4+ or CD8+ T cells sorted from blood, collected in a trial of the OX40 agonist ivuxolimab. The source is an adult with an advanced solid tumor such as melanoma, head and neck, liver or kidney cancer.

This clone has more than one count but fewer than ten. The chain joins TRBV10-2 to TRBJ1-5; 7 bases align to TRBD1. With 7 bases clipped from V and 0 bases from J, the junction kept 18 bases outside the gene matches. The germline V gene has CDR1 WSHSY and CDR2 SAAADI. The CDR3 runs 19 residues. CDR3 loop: CASKSAGRGLINSNQPQHF. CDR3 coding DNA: TGCGCCAGCAAGTCGGCGGGCAGGGGGTTAATCAATAGCAATCAGCCCCAGCATTTT.

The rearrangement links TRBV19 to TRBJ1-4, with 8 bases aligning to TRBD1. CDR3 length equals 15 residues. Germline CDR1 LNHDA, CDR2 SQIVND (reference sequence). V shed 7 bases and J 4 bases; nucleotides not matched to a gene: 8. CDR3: CASTIGDRGNEKLFF. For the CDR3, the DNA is TGTGCCAGTACCATCGGCGACAGGGGTAATGAAAAACTGTTTTTT.

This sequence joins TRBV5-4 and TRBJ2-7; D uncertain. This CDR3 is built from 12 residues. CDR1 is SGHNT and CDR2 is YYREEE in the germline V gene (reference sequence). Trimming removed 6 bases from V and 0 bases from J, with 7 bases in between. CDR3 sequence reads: CASTASSYEQYF. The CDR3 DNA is TGTGCCAGCACCGCGAGCTCCTACGAGCAGTACTTC.

CDR3 region: CASSGADYNTGELFF. For the CDR3, the DNA is TGTGCCAGCAGTGGGGCAGACTACAACACCGGGGAGCTGTTTTTT. The V gene is TRBV2, the J gene TRBJ2-2; D is perhaps TRBD2 (5 bases). This CDR3 has 15 residues. Per germline, CDR1 SNHLY and CDR2 FYNNEI. V gave up 4 bases and J gave up 2 bases, with 11 bases separating them.

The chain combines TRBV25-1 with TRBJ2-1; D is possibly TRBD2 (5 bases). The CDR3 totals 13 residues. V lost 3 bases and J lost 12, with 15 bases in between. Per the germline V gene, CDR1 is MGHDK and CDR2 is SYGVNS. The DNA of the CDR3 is TGTGCCAGCAGTGACCCATCCGGGGTGGGGCAGTTCTTC. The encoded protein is CASSDPSGVGQFF.

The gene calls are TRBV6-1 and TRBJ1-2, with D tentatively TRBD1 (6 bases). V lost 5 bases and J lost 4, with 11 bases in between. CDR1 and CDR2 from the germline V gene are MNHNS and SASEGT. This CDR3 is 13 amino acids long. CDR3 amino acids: CASSPGAAYGYTF. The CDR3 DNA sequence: TGTGCCAGCAGTCCAGGGGCCGCCTATGGCTACACCTTC.

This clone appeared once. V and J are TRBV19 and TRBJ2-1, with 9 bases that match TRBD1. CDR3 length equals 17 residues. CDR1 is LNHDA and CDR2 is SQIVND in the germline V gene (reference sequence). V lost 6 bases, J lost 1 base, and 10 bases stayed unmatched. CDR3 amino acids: CASSTGGAGGSYNEQFF. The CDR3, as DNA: TGTGCCAGTAGCACAGGGGGCGCGGGCGGTTCCTACAATGAGCAGTTCTTC.

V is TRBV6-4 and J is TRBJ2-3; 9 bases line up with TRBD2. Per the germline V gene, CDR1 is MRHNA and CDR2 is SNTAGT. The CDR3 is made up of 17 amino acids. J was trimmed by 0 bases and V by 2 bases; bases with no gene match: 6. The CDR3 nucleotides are TGTGCCAGCAGTGACGTGGCTAGCGGGGCTAGCACAGATACGCAGTATTTT. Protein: CASSDVASGASTDTQYF.

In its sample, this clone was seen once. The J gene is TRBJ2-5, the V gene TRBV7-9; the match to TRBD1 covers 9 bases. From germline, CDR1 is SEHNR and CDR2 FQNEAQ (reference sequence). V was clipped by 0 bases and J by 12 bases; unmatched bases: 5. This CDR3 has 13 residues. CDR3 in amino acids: CASSLATGGEEYF. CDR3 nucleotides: TGTGCCAGCAGCTTAGCCACAGGGGGCGAGGAGTACTTC.

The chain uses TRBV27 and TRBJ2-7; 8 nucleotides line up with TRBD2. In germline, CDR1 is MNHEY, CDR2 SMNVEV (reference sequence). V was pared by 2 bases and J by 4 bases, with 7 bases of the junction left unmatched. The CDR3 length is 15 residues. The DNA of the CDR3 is TGTGCCAGCAGTTTACTTGACGGGGGGGCATACGAGCAGTACTTC. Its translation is CASSLLDGGAYEQYF.

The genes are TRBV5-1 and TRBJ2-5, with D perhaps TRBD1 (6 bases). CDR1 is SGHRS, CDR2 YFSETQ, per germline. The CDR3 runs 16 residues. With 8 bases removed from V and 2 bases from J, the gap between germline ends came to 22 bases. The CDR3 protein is CASSAGTRPSQETQYF. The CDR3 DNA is TGCGCCAGTTCCGCCGGGACAAGGCCTTCTCAAGAGACCCAGTACTTC.

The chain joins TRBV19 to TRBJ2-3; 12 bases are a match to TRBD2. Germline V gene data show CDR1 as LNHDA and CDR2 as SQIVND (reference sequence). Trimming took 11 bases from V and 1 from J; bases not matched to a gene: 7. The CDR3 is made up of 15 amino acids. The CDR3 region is CAGGRLAGGTDTQYF. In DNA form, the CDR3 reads TGTGCCGGGGGAAGACTAGCGGGGGGCACAGATACGCAGTATTTT.

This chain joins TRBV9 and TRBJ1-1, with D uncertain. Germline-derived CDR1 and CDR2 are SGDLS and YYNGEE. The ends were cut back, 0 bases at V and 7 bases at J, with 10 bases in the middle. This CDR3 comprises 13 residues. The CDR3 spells CASSVGGGDEAFF. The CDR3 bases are TGTGCCAGCAGCGTAGGGGGAGGAGATGAAGCTTTCTTT.

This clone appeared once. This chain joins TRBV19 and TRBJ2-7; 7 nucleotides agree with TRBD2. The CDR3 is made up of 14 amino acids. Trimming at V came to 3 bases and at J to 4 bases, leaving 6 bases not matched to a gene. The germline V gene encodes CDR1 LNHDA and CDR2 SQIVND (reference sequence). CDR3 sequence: CASSIGLAAYEQYF. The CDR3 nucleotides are TGTGCCAGTAGTATCGGGCTAGCGGCGTACGAGCAGTACTTC.

Here the CDR3 reads CASSSGGITGTTYEQYF. As DNA, the CDR3 is TGTGCCAGCAGCTCGGGGGGGATTACAGGGACAACCTACGAGCAGTACTTC. The chain links TRBV7-6 to TRBJ2-7; TRBD2 aligns across 8 bases. V trimming: 4 bases; J trimming: 2 bases; junction bases outside the gene matches: 13. The CDR3 is 17 residues long. Germline assignment: CDR1 SGHVS and CDR2 FNYEAQ. Complete variable domain (other parts from reference TRBV7-6 and TRBJ2-7): GAGVSQSPRYKVTKRGQDVALRCDPISGHVSLYWYRQALGQGPEFLTYFNYEAQQDKSGLPNDRFSAERPEGSISTLTIQRTEQRDSAMYRCASSSGGITGTTYEQYFGPGTRLTVT.

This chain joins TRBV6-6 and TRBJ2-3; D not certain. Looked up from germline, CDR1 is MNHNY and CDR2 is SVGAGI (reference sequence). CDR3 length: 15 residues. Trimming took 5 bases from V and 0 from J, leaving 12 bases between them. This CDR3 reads CASSLLSGSTDTQYF. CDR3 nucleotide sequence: TGTGCCAGCAGTCTACTTTCGGGCAGCACAGATACGCAGTATTTT.

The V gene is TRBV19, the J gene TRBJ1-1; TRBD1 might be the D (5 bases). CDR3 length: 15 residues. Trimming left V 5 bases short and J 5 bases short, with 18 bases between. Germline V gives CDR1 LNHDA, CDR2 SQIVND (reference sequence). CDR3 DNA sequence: TGTGCCAGTAGTGAAGCCCGGGGGGTTTGGACTGAAGCTTTCTTT. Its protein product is CASSEARGVWTEAFF.

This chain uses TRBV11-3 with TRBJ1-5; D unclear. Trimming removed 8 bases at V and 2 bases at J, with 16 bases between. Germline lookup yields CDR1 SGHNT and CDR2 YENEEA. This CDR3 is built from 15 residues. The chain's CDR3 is CASLRTDYGNQPQHF. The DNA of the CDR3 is TGTGCCAGCCTCAGGACGGACTATGGCAATCAGCCCCAGCATTTT.

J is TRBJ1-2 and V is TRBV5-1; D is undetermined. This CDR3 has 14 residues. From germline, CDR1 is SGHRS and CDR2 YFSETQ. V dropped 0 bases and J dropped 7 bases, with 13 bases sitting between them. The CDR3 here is CASSLALLSPGYTF. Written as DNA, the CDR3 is TGCGCCAGCAGCTTGGCCCTCCTGTCACCTGGCTACACCTTC. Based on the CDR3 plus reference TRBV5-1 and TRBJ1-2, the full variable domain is KAGVTQTPRYLIKTRGQQVTLSCSPISGHRSVSWYQQTPGQGLQFLFEYFSETQRNKGNFPGRFSGRQFSNSRSEMNVSTLELGDSALYLCASSLALLSPGYTFGSGTRLTVV.

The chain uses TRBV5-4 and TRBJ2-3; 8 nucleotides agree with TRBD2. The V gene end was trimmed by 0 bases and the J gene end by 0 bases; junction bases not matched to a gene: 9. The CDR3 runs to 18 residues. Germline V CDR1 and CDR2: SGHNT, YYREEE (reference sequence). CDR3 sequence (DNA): TGTGCCAGCAGCTTGGAATGGCGGGGGGCACCTAGCACAGATACGCAGTATTTT. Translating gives CASSLEWRGAPSTDTQYF.

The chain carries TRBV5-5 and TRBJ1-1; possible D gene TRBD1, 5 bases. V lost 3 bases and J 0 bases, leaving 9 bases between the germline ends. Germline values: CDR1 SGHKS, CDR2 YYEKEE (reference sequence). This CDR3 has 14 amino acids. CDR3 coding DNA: TGTGCCAGCAGCTGGGGCGCCATGAACACTGAAGCTTTCTTT. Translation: CASSWGAMNTEAFF. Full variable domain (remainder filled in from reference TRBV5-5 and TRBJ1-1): DAGVTQSPTHLIKTRGQQVTLRCSPISGHKSVSWYQQVLGQGPQFIFQYYEKEERGRGNFPDRFSARQFPNYSSELNVNALLLGDSALYLCASSWGAMNTEAFFGQGTRLTVV.

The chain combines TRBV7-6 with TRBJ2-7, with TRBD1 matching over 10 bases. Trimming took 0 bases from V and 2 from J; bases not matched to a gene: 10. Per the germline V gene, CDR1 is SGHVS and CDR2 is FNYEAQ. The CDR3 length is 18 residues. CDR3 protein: CASSLAPDRGLFAYEQYF. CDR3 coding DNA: TGTGCCAGCAGCTTAGCCCCCGACAGGGGGCTATTCGCCTACGAGCAGTACTTC.

In nucleotides, the CDR3 is TGTGCCAGTACCCTCGGGGGTACCACTGAAGCTTTCTTT. Protein product: CASTLGGTTEAFF. This rearrangement joins TRBV19 to TRBJ1-1, with D possibly matching TRBD1 (5 bases). This CDR3 spans 13 amino acids. Germline V gives CDR1 LNHDA, CDR2 SQIVND (reference sequence). The V end was cut by 7 bases, the J end by 4 bases, with 13 bases between.

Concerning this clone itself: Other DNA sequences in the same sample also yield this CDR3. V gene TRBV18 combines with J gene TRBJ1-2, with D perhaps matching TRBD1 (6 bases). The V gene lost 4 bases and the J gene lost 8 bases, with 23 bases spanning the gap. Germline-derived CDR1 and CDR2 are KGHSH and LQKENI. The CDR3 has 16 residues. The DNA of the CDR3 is TGTGCCAGCTCACAATCGCAGGGGCAGGTGCGTAACGGCTACACCTTC. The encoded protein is CASSQSQGQVRNGYTF.

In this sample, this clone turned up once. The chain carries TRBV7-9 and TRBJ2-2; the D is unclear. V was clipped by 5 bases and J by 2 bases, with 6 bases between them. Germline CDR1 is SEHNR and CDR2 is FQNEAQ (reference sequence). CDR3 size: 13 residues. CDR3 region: CASSHSNTGELFF. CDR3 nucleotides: TGTGCCAGCAGCCATAGCAACACCGGGGAGCTGTTTTTT.

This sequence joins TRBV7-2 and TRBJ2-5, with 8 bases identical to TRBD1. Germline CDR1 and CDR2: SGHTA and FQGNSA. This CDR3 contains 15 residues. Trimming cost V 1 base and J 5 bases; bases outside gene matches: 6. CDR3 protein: CASSLGDRSSETQYF. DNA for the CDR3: TGTGCCAGCAGCTTAGGGGACAGGTCGTCGGAGACCCAGTACTTC.

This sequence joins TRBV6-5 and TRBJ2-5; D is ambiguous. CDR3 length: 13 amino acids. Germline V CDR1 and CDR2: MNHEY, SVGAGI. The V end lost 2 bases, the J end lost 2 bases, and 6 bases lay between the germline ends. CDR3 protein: CASSYGRQETQYF. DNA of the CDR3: TGTGCCAGCAGTTACGGCCGGCAAGAGACCCAGTACTTC.

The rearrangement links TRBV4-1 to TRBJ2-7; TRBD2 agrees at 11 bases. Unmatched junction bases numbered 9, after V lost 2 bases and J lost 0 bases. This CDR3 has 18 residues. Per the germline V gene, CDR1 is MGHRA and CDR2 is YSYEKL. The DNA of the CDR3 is TGCGCCAGCAGCCAACTCCCGGCTAGCGGGGGGACCTCCTACGAGCAGTACTTC. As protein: CASSQLPASGGTSYEQYF.

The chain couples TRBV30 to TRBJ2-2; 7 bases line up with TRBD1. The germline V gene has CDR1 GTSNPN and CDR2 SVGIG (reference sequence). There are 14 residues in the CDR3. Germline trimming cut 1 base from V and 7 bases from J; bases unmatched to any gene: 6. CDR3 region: CAWSGQDRSGELFF. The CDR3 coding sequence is TGTGCCTGGAGTGGTCAGGACAGGAGCGGGGAGCTGTTTTTT.

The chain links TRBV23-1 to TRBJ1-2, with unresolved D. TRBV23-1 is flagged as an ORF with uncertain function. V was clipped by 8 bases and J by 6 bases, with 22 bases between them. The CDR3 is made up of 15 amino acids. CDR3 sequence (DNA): TGCGCCAGCGACTGGGAGAAGGCCCAACGCCATGGCTACACCTTC. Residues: CASDWEKAQRHGYTF.

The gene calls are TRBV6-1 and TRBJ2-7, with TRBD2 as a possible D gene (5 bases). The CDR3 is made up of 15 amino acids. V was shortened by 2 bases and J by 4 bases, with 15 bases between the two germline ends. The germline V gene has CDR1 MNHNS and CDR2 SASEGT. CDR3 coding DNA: TGTGCCAGCAGTGAATGGGTAGGCGGGTTGTACGAGCAGTACTTC. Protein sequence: CASSEWVGGLYEQYF.

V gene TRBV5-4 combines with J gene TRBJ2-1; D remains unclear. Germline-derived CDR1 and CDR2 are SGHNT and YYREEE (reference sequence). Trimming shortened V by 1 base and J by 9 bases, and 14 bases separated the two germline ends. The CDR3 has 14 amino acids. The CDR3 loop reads CASSLRGPGLEQFF. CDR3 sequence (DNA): TGTGCCAGCAGCTTGAGAGGCCCTGGGCTTGAGCAGTTCTTC.